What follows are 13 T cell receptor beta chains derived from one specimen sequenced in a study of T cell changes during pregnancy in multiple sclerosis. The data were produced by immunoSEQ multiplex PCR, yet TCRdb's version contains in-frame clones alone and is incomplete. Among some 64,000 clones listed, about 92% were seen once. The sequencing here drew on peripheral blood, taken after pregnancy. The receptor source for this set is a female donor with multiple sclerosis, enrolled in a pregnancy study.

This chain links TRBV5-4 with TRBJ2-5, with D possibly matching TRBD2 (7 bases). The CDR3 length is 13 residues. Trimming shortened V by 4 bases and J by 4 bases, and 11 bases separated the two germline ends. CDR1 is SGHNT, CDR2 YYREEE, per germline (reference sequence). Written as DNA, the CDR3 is TGTGCCAGCAGCGGGAGGGGGTCAGAGACCCAGTACTTC. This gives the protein CASSGRGSETQYF.

The CDR3 coding sequence is TGTGCCAGTAGCCCGAGAGGGTGGACAGTGAATTCCTATGGCTACACCTTC. This translates into CASSPRGWTVNSYGYTF. The chain uses TRBV19 and TRBJ1-2; maybe TRBD1 (6 bases). V was shortened by 6 bases and J by 4 bases, with 24 bases between the two germline ends. The CDR3 covers 17 residues. Germline V CDR1 and CDR2: LNHDA, SQIVND (reference sequence).

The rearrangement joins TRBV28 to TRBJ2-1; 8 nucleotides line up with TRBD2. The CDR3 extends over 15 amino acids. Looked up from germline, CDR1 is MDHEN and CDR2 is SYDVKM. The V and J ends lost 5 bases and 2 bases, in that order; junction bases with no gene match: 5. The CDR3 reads CASSGAGAPYNEQFF. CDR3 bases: TGTGCCAGCAGTGGAGCGGGAGCTCCCTACAATGAGCAGTTCTTC.

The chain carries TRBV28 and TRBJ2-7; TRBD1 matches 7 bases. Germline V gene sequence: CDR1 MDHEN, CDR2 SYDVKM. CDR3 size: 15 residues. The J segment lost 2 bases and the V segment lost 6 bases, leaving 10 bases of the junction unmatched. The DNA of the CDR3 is TGTGCCAGCAGGCTGATACATACAGGGGCCTACGAGCAGTACTTC. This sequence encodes CASRLIHTGAYEQYF.

The chain's CDR3 is CASSDQSGGGNEQFF. The CDR3 DNA sequence: TGTGCCAGCAGTGACCAGAGCGGGGGGGGCAATGAGCAGTTCTTC. This chain uses TRBV6-4 with TRBJ2-1, with TRBD2 identical over 10 bases. CDR1 and CDR2 from the germline V gene are MRHNA and SNTAGT. The CDR3 is 15 amino acids. V gave up 2 bases and J gave up 6 bases; unmatched junction bases: 4.

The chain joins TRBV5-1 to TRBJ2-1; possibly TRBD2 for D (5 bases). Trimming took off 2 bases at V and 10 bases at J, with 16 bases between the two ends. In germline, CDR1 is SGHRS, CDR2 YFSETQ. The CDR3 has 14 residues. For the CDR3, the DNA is TGCGCCAGCAGCTTAACAGTAACTAGTTTCGAGCAGTTCTTC. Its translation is CASSLTVTSFEQFF.

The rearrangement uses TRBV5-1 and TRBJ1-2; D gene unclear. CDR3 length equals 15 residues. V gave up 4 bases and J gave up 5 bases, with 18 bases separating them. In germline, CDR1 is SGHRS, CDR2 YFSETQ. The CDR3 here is CASSLEAEPFYGYTF. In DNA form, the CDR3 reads TGCGCCAGCAGCCTCGAGGCAGAACCTTTTTATGGCTACACCTTC.

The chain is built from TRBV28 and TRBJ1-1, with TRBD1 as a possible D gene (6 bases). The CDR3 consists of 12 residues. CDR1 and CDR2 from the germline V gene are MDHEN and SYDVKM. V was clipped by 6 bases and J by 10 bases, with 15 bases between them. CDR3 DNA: TGTGCCAGCAGGCCCCGGACAGATACAGCTTTCTTT. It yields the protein CASRPRTDTAFF.

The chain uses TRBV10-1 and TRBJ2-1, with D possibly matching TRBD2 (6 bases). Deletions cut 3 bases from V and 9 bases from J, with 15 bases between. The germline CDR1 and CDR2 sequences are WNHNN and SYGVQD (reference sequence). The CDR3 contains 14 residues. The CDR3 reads CASSDRPGESEQFF. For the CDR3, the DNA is TGCGCCAGCAGTGATCGGCCGGGAGAGAGTGAGCAGTTCTTC.

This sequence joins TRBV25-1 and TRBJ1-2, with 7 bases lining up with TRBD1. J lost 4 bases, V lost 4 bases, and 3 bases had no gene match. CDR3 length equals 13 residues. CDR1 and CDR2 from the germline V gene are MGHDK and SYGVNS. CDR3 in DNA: TGTGCCAGCAGTGGAGGGGACAGCTATGGCTACACCTTC. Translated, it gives CASSGGDSYGYTF.

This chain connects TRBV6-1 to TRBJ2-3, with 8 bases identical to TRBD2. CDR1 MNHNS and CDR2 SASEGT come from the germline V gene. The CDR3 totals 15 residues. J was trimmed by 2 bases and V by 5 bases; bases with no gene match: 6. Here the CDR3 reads CASSPSSGPTDTQYF. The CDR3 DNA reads TGTGCCAGCAGTCCGTCTAGCGGGCCCACAGATACGCAGTATTTT.

CDR3 coding DNA: TGTGCCAGCAGCGGCCGGGACAGGGTTAATGAAAAACTGTTTTTT. This codes for CASSGRDRVNEKLFF. The chain is built from TRBV7-9 and TRBJ1-4; 9 bases map to TRBD1. The CDR3 contains 15 residues. Germline V CDR1 and CDR2: SEHNR, FQNEAQ (reference sequence). J lost 4 bases, V lost 5 bases, and 5 bases had no gene match.

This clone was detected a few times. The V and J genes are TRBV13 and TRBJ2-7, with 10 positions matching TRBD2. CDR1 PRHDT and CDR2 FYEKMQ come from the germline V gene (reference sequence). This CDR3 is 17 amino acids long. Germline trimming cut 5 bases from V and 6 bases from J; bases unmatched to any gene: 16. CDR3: CASSIAGTSAQDREQYF. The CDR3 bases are TGTGCCAGCAGCATAGCCGGGACTAGCGCCCAAGACCGCGAGCAGTACTTC.